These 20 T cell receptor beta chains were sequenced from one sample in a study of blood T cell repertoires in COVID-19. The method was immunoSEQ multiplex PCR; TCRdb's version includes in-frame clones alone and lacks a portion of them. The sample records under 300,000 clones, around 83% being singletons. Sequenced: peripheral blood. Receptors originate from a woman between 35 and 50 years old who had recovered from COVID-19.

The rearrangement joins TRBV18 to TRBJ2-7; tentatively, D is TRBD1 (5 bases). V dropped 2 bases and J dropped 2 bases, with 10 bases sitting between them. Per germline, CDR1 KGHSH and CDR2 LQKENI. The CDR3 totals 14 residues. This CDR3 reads CASSPGRETYEQYF. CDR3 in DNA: TGTGCCAGCTCACCAGGCAGGGAAACCTACGAGCAGTACTTC.

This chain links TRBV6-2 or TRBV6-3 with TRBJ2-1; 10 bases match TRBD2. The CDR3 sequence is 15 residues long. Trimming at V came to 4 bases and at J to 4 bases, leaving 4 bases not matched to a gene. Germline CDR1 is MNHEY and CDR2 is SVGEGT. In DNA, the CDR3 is TGTGCCAGCAGTTCAGCGGGGGGGCCATACAATGAGCAGTTCTTC. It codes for CASSSAGGPYNEQFF.

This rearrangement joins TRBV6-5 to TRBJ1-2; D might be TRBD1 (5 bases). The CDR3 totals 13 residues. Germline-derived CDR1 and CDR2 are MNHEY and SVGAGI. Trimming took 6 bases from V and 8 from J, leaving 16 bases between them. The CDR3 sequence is CASSLSVGGGYTF. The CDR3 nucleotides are TGTGCCAGCAGCCTCAGTGTGGGGGGGGGCTACACCTTC.

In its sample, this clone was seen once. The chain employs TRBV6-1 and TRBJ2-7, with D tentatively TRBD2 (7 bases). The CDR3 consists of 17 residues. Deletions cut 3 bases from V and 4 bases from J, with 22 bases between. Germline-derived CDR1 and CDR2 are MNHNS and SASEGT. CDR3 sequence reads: CASSEGPSGGGGYEQYF. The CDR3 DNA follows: TGTGCCAGCAGTGAGGGGCCGTCTGGGGGAGGGGGATACGAGCAGTACTTC.

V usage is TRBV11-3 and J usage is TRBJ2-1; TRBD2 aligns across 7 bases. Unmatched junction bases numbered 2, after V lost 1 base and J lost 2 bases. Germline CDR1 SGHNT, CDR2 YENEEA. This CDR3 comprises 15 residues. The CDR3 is CASSLAGGTYNEQFF. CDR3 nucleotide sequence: TGTGCCAGCAGCTTAGCGGGGGGAACCTACAATGAGCAGTTCTTC.

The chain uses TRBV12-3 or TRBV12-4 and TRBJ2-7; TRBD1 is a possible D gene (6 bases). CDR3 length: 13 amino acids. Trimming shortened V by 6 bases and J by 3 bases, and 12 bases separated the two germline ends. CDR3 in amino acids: CASRPDSLYEQYF. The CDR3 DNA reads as TGTGCCAGCAGACCGGACAGTCTCTACGAGCAGTACTTC.

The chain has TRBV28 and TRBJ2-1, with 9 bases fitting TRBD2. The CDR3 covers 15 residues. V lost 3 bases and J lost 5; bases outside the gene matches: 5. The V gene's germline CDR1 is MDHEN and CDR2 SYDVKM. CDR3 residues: CASSFLLAGNNEQFF. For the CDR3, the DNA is TGTGCCAGCAGTTTCTTGCTAGCGGGGAACAATGAGCAGTTCTTC.

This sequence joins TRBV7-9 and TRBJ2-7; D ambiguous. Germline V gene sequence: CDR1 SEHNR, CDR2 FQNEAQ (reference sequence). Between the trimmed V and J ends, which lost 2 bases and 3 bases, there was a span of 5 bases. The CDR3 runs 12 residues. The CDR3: CASSLFHYEQYF. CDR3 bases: TGTGCCAGCAGCTTATTCCACTACGAGCAGTACTTC.

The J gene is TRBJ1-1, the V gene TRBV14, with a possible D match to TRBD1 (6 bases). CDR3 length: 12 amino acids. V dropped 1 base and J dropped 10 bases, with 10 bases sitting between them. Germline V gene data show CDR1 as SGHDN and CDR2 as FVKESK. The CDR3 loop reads CASSQVDSPAFF. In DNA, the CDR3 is TGTGCCAGCAGCCAAGTGGACAGCCCAGCTTTCTTT. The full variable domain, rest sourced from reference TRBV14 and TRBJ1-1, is EAGVTQFPSHSVIEKGQTVTLRCDPISGHDNLYWYRRVMGKEIKFLLHFVKESKQDESGMPNNRFLAERTGGTYSTLKVQPAELEDSGVYFCASSQVDSPAFFGQGTRLTVV.

CDR3 residues: CASSPDRGSQETQYF. The CDR3 DNA sequence: TGTGCCAGCAGCCCTGACAGGGGAAGTCAAGAGACCCAGTACTTC. This chain uses TRBV13 with TRBJ2-5; 8 positions agree with TRBD1. Germline V gene sequence: CDR1 PRHDT, CDR2 FYEKMQ (reference sequence). The CDR3 is 15 amino acids. V dropped 5 bases and J dropped 2; count of bases not matched to a gene: 7.

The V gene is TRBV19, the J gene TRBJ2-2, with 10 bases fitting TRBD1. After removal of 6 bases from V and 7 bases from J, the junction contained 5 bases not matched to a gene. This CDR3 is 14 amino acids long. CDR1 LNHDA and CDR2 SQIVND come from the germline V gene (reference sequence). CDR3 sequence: CASSGQGEDGELFF. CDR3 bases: TGTGCCAGTAGCGGACAGGGGGAAGACGGGGAGCTGTTTTTT.

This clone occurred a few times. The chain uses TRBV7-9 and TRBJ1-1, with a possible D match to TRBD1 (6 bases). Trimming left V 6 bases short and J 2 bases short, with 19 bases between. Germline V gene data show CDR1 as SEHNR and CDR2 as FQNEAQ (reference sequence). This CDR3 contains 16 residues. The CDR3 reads CASRHSGRTVNTEAFF. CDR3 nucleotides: TGTGCCAGCAGGCATTCTGGCCGGACAGTAAACACTGAAGCTTTCTTT.

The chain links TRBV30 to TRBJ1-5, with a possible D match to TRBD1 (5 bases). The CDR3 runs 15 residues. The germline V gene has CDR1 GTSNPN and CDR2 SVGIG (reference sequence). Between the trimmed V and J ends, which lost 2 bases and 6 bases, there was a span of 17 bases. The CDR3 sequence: CAWSKTDHFSQPQHF. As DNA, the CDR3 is TGTGCCTGGAGTAAGACAGACCACTTTAGTCAGCCCCAGCATTTT.

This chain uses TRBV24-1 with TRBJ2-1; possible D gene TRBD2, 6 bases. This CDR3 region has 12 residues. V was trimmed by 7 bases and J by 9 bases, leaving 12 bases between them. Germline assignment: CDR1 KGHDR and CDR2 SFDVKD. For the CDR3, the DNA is TGTGCCACCAGAGGACTAAGCGGTGAGCAGTTCTTC. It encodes CATRGLSGEQFF.

The DNA for the CDR3 is TGTGCCAGCAGCACACTAGCGGGGGGTGGTGAGCAGTTCTTC. It encodes CASSTLAGGGEQFF. The chain is built from TRBV5-6 and TRBJ2-1, with 12 bases lining up with TRBD2. Per the germline V gene, CDR1 is SGHDT and CDR2 is YYEEEE. The CDR3 is 14 residues long. J lost 9 bases, V lost 4 bases, and 5 bases had no gene match.

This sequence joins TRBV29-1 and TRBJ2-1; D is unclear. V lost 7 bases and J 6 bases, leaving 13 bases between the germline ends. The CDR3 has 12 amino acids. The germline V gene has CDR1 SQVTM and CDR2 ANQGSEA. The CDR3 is CSALDGTNEQFF. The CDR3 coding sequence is TGCAGCGCCCTAGACGGAACCAATGAGCAGTTCTTC.

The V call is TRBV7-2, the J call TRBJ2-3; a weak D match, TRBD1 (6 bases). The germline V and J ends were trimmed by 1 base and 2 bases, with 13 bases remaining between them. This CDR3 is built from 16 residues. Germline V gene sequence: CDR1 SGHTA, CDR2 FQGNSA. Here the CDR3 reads CASSLGGGKATDTQYF. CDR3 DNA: TGTGCCAGCAGCTTAGGAGGGGGAAAAGCCACAGATACGCAGTATTTT.

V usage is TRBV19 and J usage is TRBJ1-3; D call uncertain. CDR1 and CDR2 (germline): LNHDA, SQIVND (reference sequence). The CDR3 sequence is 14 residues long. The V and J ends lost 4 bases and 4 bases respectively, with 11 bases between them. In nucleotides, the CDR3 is TGTGCCAGTAGTACAGGCTCCTGGGGAAACACCATATATTTT. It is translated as CASSTGSWGNTIYF.

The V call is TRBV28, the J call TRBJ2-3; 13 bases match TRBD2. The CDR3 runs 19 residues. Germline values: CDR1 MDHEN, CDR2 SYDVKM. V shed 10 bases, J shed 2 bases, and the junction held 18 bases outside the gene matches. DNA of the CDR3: TGTGCCATCAGCGGGACGAATCCGGGACTAGCGGGGACCACAGATACGCAGTATTTT. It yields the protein CAISGTNPGLAGTTDTQYF.

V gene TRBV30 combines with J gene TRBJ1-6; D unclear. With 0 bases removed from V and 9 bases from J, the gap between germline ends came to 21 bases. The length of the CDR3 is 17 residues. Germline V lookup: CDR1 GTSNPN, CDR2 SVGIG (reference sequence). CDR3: CAWSVRGGEGWGSPLHF. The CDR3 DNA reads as TGTGCCTGGAGTGTACGGGGAGGAGAAGGTTGGGGTTCACCCCTCCACTTT.